These T cell receptor beta chains were read from a single sample in a study of T cells in Graves' hyperthyroidism and ophthalmopathy. TCRdb processed the multiplex PCR reads anew with MiXCR; each CDR3 protein has one entry. Counted here are about 700,000 distinct CDR3 sequences, roughly 46% occurring once; the ten biggest clones make up approximately 7.2%. The specimen was peripheral blood or thyroid tissue (not recorded which). These receptors came from an adult man with Graves' disease, either hyperthyroidism or ophthalmopathy (not recorded which). Both conserved end residues are part of each CDR3. Fields, in order: CDR3 protein, V gene, J gene.

CDR3: CASSQDRVGAYGYTF
V: TRBV14
J: TRBJ1-2

CDR3: CASSVAGQPIYGYTF
V: TRBV9
J: TRBJ1-2

CDR3: CASSFRDRGVSYEQYF
V: TRBV7-9
J: TRBJ2-7

CDR3: CASTKGQGFGGANVLTF
V: TRBV2
J: TRBJ2-6

CDR3: CASSPEETTYSNQPQHF
V: TRBV19
J: TRBJ1-5

CDR3: CASWGPTARNQPQHF
V: TRBV24-1
J: TRBJ1-5

CDR3: CASRPGTGLGNQPQHF
V: TRBV2
J: TRBJ1-5

CDR3: CASSVDGRLDEQYF
V: TRBV9
J: TRBJ2-7

CDR3: CASSPIGVGTEAFF
V: TRBV7-9
J: TRBJ1-1

CDR3: CSAYTGAGEKLFF
V: TRBV20-1
J: TRBJ1-4

CDR3: CASSFQTVSYEQYF
V: TRBV9
J: TRBJ2-7

CDR3: CASSTVSGANVLTF
V: TRBV5-8
J: TRBJ2-6

CDR3: CASSPLVGSPLHF
V: TRBV7-9
J: TRBJ1-6

CDR3: CASRLPGRGEKLFF
V: TRBV6-6
J: TRBJ1-4

CDR3: CASSIPTGGETEAFF
V: TRBV7-9
J: TRBJ1-1

CDR3: CASSLGGRGEKLFF
V: TRBV7-9
J: TRBJ1-4

CDR3: CATSSGGSKPQHF
V: TRBV12-3/TRBV12-4
J: TRBJ1-5

CDR3: CASSFTGQPTEAFF
V: TRBV5-1
J: TRBJ1-1

CDR3: CSARDGDRGNNSPLHF
V: TRBV20-1
J: TRBJ1-6

CDR3: CASRGRAGYTF
V: TRBV2
J: TRBJ1-2

CDR3: CATSSSGQSGPSIF
V: TRBV15
J: TRBJ1-5

CDR3: CASRTGPQDTEAFF
V: TRBV7-8
J: TRBJ1-1

CDR3: CSARDPQGAVGYTF
V: TRBV20-1
J: TRBJ1-2

CDR3: CASSVTDNQPQHF
V: TRBV10-2
J: TRBJ1-5

CDR3: CASSLGGGAFF
V: TRBV12-3/TRBV12-4
J: TRBJ1-1